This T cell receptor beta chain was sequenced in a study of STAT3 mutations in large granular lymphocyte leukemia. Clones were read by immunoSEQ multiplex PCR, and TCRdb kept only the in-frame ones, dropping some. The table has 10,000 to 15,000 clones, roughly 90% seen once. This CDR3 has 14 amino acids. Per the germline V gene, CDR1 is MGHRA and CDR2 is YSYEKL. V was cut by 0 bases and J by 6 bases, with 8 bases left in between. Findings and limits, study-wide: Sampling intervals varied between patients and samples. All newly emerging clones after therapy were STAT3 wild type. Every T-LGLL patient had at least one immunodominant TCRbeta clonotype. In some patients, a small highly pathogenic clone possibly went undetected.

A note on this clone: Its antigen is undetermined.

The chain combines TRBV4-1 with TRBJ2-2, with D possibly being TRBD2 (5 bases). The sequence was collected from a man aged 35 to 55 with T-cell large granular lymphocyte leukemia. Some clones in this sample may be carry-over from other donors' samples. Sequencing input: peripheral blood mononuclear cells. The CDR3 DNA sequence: TGCGCCAGCAGCCAAGATGAGAGGGCCGGGGAGCTGTTTTTT. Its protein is CASSQDERAGELFF.